One sample yielded the 3 T cell receptor beta chains listed below, sequenced in a study of Ad26.COV2.S vaccination and SARS-CoV-2 variants. Treatment noted: about 20 received Ad26.COV2.S at low or high dose, single or two shots; five or six received placebo; per-sample allocation not given. Sampling occurred on day 63 after the first vaccine or placebo injection. TCRdb's copy holds only in-frame clones and misses some; the assay was immunoSEQ multiplex PCR. The sample contains about 350,000 clones, 80% to 90% of which appear only once. The sample in question was peripheral blood, obtained in a trial of Ad26.COV2.S vaccine versus placebo. These receptors were obtained from a person aged 18-65 years who received the Ad26.COV2.S COVID-19 vaccine or a placebo.

This clone came up a few times. The chain is built from TRBV9 and TRBJ1-5; TRBD1 aligns across 11 bases. In germline, CDR1 is SGDLS, CDR2 YYNGEE. After removal of 4 bases from V and 4 bases from J, the junction contained 7 bases not matched to a gene. The length of the CDR3 is 16 residues. The CDR3 is CASSPGTGGLNQPQHF. The CDR3 DNA is TGTGCCAGCAGCCCAGGGACAGGGGGGTTGAATCAGCCCCAGCATTTT.

The table lists this clone with a few counts. V gene TRBV5-6 combines with J gene TRBJ2-4, with D perhaps assigned TRBD1 or TRBD2 (5 bases each). Trimming stripped 3 bases from V and 0 bases from J, with 19 bases between. This CDR3 contains 18 residues. Germline V lookup: CDR1 SGHDT, CDR2 YYEEEE. The CDR3 DNA is TGTGCCAGCAGCTCGGACTCAACAGGAATCTTAGCCAAAAACATTCAGTACTTC. Residues: CASSSDSTGILAKNIQYF.

This chain uses TRBV27 with TRBJ1-1; D ambiguous. The CDR3 has 16 amino acids. Germline-derived CDR1 and CDR2 are MNHEY and SMNVEV (reference sequence). With 3 bases removed from V and 0 bases from J, the gap between germline ends came to 14 bases. CDR3 sequence reads: CASSFPPRVMNTEAFF. DNA for the CDR3: TGTGCCAGCAGTTTCCCCCCAAGGGTTATGAACACTGAAGCTTTCTTT.